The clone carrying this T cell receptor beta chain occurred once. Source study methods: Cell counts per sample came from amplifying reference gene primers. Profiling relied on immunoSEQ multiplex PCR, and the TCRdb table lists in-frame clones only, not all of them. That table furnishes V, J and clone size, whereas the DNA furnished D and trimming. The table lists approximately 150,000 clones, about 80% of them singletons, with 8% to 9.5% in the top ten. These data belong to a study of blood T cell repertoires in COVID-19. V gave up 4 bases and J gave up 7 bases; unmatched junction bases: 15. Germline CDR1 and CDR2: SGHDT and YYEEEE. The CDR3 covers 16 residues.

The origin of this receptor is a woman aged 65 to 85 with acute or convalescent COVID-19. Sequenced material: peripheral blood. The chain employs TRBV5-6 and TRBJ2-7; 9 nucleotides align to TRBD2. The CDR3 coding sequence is TGTGCCAGCAGCGCGGGGGGGGCCGGGTTGGCGAGGGAGCAGTACTTC. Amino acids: CASSAGGAGLAREQYF.